The T cell receptor beta chain under discussion was sequenced for a study of T cells in Graves' hyperthyroidism and ophthalmopathy. Notes on the study in general: Separating ophthalmopathy from stable hyperthyroidism was achieved by a 13 V-J model.

Amplification yielded TCR beta CDR3 regions, with RNA transcripts as the source. First-round RT-PCR targeting the TCR CDR3 was performed with the HTBI primer set. MiXCR was run by TCRdb on the multiplex PCR reads, yielding one entry per CDR3 protein. Among a few hundred thousand distinct CDR3 sequences listed, about 15% were seen once. Of note for this clonotype: Its antigen is not identified.

CDR1 and CDR2 from the germline V gene are LNHDA and SQIVND (reference sequence). This CDR3 contains 14 residues. The V end lost 3 bases, the J end lost 1 base, and 9 bases lay between the germline ends. The source material was blood. This chain joins TRBV19 and TRBJ1-1, with D unresolved. This sequence originates from a woman aged 18-35 years with Graves' hyperthyroidism. CDR3 in DNA: TGTGCCAGTAGTATGGGTGCAGGGAACACTGAAGCTTTCTTT. It codes for CASSMGAGNTEAFF.